This T cell receptor beta chain was sequenced in a study of blood T cell repertoires in COVID-19. Study overall: T cells, B-cell-depleted T cells, or PBMCs provided the cDNA or gDNA that served as material.

Trimming cost V 5 bases and J 6 bases, with 11 bases left between them. Germline CDR1 and CDR2: LNHDA and SQIVND (reference sequence). This CDR3 region has 14 residues. Participants came from about 23 US areas, aged about 18 to 90 years. The repertoire was sequenced with immunoSEQ multiplex PCR; TCRdb's copy has only in-frame clones and lacks some. The repertoire holds about 200,000 clones, more than 65% seen once, with around 16% in the top ten. The chain uses TRBV19 and TRBJ1-6; the D is unclear. This sequence originates from a woman aged 45-59 years with acute COVID-19. Sequencing used PBMCs or T cells enriched from blood (not recorded which). The CDR3 spells CASSPQAVNSPLHF. CDR3 in DNA: TGTGCCAGTAGTCCCCAGGCCGTTAATTCACCCCTCCACTTT.